The next 8 T cell receptor beta chains were all read from a single sample in a study of immune heterogeneity within non-small cell lung tumors. Multiplex PCR amplified TCR beta CDR3 with 32 V and 13 J primers. Each CDR3 protein is one row after TCRdb ran MiXCR on the multiplex PCR reads. The data show about 10,000 distinct CDR3 sequences, about a sixth seen once. Template input, which was bulk tumor genomic DNA, totaled roughly 540 ng per sample. Doctors removed several biopsies from each primary tumor during surgery, keeping them far apart. Before undergoing curative surgery, patients had newly diagnosed non-small cell lung cancer that was untreated. Sequenced: lung tumor tissue. The source is a man aged 40-49 years with non-small cell lung cancer.

The V gene is TRBV20-1, the J gene TRBJ2-5, with 16 bases that match TRBD2. The CDR3 has 14 residues. Germline V gene sequence: CDR1 DFQATT, CDR2 SNEGSKA (reference sequence). V was clipped by 5 bases and J by 9 bases; unmatched bases: 6. CDR3 residues: CSAPEGLAGGPQYF. CDR3 sequence (DNA): TGCAGTGCTCCCGAGGGACTAGCGGGGGGGCCCCAGTACTTC.

This clonotype was picked up many times. CDR3 in amino acids: CASSKGDINYGYTF. The DNA for the CDR3 is TGCGCCAGCAGCAAAGGGGACATTAACTATGGCTACACCTTC. The rearrangement uses TRBV5-1 and TRBJ1-2; D might be TRBD1 (6 bases). Germline CDR1 and CDR2: SGHRS and YFSETQ. The CDR3 contains 14 residues. Trimming pared 4 bases from V and 1 base from J, leaving 11 bases between.

In its sample, this clonotype is medium-sized. The chain has TRBV7-8 and TRBJ2-3; 11 nucleotides align to TRBD2. CDR1 is SGHVS and CDR2 is FQNEAQ in the germline V gene. The CDR3 loop spans 16 amino acids. Trimming cost V 4 bases and J 3 bases; bases outside gene matches: 6. The DNA of the CDR3 is TGTGCCAGCAGCTCTTACACTAGCGGGGGAACAGATACGCAGTATTTT. It yields the protein CASSSYTSGGTDTQYF.

The chain has TRBV19 and TRBJ2-7; D is possibly TRBD2 (5 bases). Deletions cut 3 bases from V and 1 base from J, with 10 bases between. Germline CDR1 is LNHDA and CDR2 is SQIVND (reference sequence). This CDR3 has 14 amino acids. In nucleotides, the CDR3 is TGTGCCAGTAGTATGGGAGCGGATTCCTACGAGCAGTACTTC. As protein: CASSMGADSYEQYF. Filled out from reference TRBV19 and TRBJ2-7, the complete variable domain reads DGGITQSPKYLFRKEGQNVTLSCEQNLNHDAMYWYRQDPGQGLRLIYYSQIVNDFQKGDIAEGYSVSREKKESFPLTVTSAQKNPTAFYLCASSMGADSYEQYFGPGTRLTVT.

This clonotype was found a few times. The V and J genes are TRBV20-1 and TRBJ2-1; 8 bases map to TRBD2. The CDR3 extends over 15 amino acids. Per the germline V gene, CDR1 is DFQATT and CDR2 is SNEGSKA (reference sequence). Trimming at V came to 4 bases and at J to 2 bases, leaving 7 bases not matched to a gene. CDR3 residues: CSAIPGLEAYNEQFF. The CDR3 bases are TGCAGTGCTATACCGGGACTAGAGGCCTACAATGAGCAGTTCTTC.

With regard to this clonotype: This may arise from a read error, as a much more abundant clone is one base away. The chain couples TRBV11-2 to TRBJ1-6; TRBD1 is a possible D gene (5 bases). Germline CDR1 SGHAT, CDR2 FQNNGV. The CDR3 is 13 amino acids. CDR3: CAGSLWEGSPLHF. In nucleotides, the CDR3 is TGTGCCGGCAGCTTATGGGAGGGGTCACCCCTCCACTTT.

This clonotype occurred many times. The CDR3 is CASSPGSGPRDTQYF. The CDR3 DNA reads TGTGCCAGCTCACCCGGGTCGGGGCCGAGAGATACGCAGTATTTT. This chain connects TRBV18 to TRBJ2-3; tentatively, D is TRBD1 or TRBD2 (5 bases each). V was pared by 3 bases and J by 5 bases, with 15 bases between. The germline V gene encodes CDR1 KGHSH and CDR2 LQKENI. This CDR3 is built from 15 residues.

By frequency in the sample, this clonotype is medium-sized. The J gene is TRBJ2-7, the V gene TRBV19, with D possibly being TRBD1 (6 bases). The germline gives CDR1 LNHDA, CDR2 SQIVND (reference sequence). The V gene lost 3 bases and the J gene lost 3 bases, with 12 bases spanning the gap. There are 14 residues in the CDR3. CDR3 sequence: CASSIAGGVYEQYF. CDR3 DNA: TGTGCCAGTAGTATCGCTGGGGGCGTCTACGAGCAGTACTTC.